This is a list of T cell receptor beta chains from one sample in a study of blood T cell repertoires in COVID-19. Repertoires were generated with immunoSEQ multiplex PCR, while TCRdb's copy carries only in-frame clones and drops some. The table has 260,000 or so clones, around 83% seen once. Sequencing was carried out using peripheral blood. These receptors were obtained from a man older than 75 with acute or convalescent COVID-19. Both conserved end residues are part of each CDR3. The D gene is left open where the match is weak. Clone size appears in some rows only: once, few, many, or a class for an expanded clone.

>TRBJ2-2|TRBV5-1|TRBD1|-
TGCGCCAGCAGCCCCGGGACAGGGAAGACCGGGGAGCTGTTTTTT
CASSPGTGKTGELFF
>TRBJ2-3|TRBV5-5|-|-
TGTGCCAGCAGCTCACAAACAGGGACAGATACGCAGTATTTT
CASSSQTGTDTQYF
>TRBJ1-4|TRBV5-6|TRBD1|-
TGTGCCAGCAGCGGGACCGGGACAGGGCCAGAAAAACTGTTTTTT
CASSGTGTGPEKLFF
>TRBJ2-3|TRBV9|TRBD2|-
TGTGCCAGCAGCGCAACTAGCGGGAGTGTTACAGATACGCAGTATTTT
CASSATSGSVTDTQYF
>TRBJ2-2|TRBV3-1/TRBV3-2|TRBD2|-
TGTGCCAGCAGCCAAGCTACTAGCGGGCACACCGGGGAGCTGTTTTTT
CASSQATSGHTGELFF
>TRBJ2-1|TRBV24-1|TRBD1|-
TGTGCCACCAGTGATGCCGGGACAGGGTTCAATGAGCAGTTCTTC
CATSDAGTGFNEQFF
>TRBJ2-5|TRBV2|-|few
TGTGCCAGCAGCGGCAACAGGCAAGAGACCCAGTACTTC
CASSGNRQETQYF
>TRBJ2-5|TRBV5-1|TRBD1|-
TGCGCCAGCAGCTTGGCCGGACAGGGCCTACAAGAGACCCAGTACTTC
CASSLAGQGLQETQYF
>TRBJ2-5|TRBV5-1|-|-
TGCGCCAGCAGCCTAGGACAGGCGGGAACCCAAGAGACCCAGTACTTC
CASSLGQAGTQETQYF
>TRBJ1-1|TRBV28|-|-
TGTGCCAGCAGTCAAGCGGGAGTAGGGGGGAGGGCTTTCTTT
CASSQAGVGGRAFF
>TRBJ2-1|TRBV5-1|TRBD2|-
TGCGCCAGCAGCTTGGCGGCTAGCGGTAATGAGCAGTTCTTC
CASSLAASGNEQFF
>TRBJ2-7|TRBV15|-|-
TGTGCCACCAGCAGAGACCCCTATTACGAGCAGTACTTC
CATSRDPYYEQYF
>TRBJ2-5|TRBV6-5|TRBD2|-
TGTGCCAGCAGTTTGACTAGCGGTACTCAAGAGACCCAGTACTTC
CASSLTSGTQETQYF
>TRBJ1-2|TRBV7-9|TRBD1|-
TGTGCCAGCAGCCGCTCCCACCGGGACAGGGGTCATGGCTACACCTTC
CASSRSHRDRGHGYTF
>TRBJ2-3|TRBV29-1|-|few
TGCAGCGTTGGCAGGGGCTTGAGCACAGATACGCAGTATTTT
CSVGRGLSTDTQYF
>TRBJ2-5|TRBV19|TRBD2|once
TGTGCCAGTAGTACCCGTCCGGGAGGGAAGAGTGGGCCCCAGTACTTC
CASSTRPGGKSGPQYF
>TRBJ2-7|TRBV14|-|-
TGTGCCAGCAGCCACAATTGGGGCAACTACGAGCAGTACTTC
CASSHNWGNYEQYF
>TRBJ1-1|TRBV3-1/TRBV3-2|TRBD1|-
TGTGCCAGCAGCCCCAGGGACAGGGGGAACACTGAAGCTTTCTTT
CASSPRDRGNTEAFF
>TRBJ1-1|TRBV18|TRBD1|-
TGTGCCAGCTCACAACGACCGGGACAGGGTACTGAAGCTTTCTTT
CASSQRPGQGTEAFF
>TRBJ1-1|TRBV3-1/TRBV3-2|-|-
TGTGCCAGCAGCCAAAACAGGGACACTGAAGCTTTCTTT
CASSQNRDTEAFF
>TRBJ2-2|TRBV11-3|-|few
TGTGCCAGCAGCTTAGGTTATGACAGCGGGGAGCTGTTTTTT
CASSLGYDSGELFF
>TRBJ2-7|TRBV6-5|TRBD2|-
TGTGCCAGCAGTTACTCGAAACTCGGGGGGACCTACGAGCAGTACTTC
CASSYSKLGGTYEQYF
>TRBJ2-1|TRBV6-6|TRBD2|-
TGTGCCAGCAGTCCGGGACTAGCGGGAGGGGGAACTTACAATGAGCAGTTCTTC
CASSPGLAGGGTYNEQFF
>TRBJ1-4|TRBV28|-|-
TGTGCCAGCAGTCAGGGGTCCATTAATGAAAAACTGTTTTTT
CASSQGSINEKLFF
>TRBJ2-1|TRBV28|-|few
TGTGCCAGCAGTTCCCACAGGGAACTCATATACAATGAGCAGTTCTTC
CASSSHRELIYNEQFF
>TRBJ2-4|TRBV14|-|-
TGTGCCAGCAGCCAAGAAGGGGTAGCCAAAAACATTCAGTACTTC
CASSQEGVAKNIQYF
>TRBJ2-1|TRBV15|-|-
TGTGCCACCAAATCGGGGGAGCGAAGCAATGAGCAGTTCTTC
CATKSGERSNEQFF
>TRBJ1-6|TRBV30|-|-
TGTGCCTGGACGCCAGGGGATTCACCCCTCCACTTT
CAWTPGDSPLHF
>TRBJ2-2|TRBV19|TRBD1|-
TGTGCCAGTACCCCTGGGACAGGGCAGTTAGGAACCGGGGAGCTGTTTTTT
CASTPGTGQLGTGELFF
>TRBJ1-1|TRBV20-1|-|-
TGCAGTGCCAGTCGGCGACTCATGAACACTGAAGCTTTCTTT
CSASRRLMNTEAFF
>TRBJ1-1|TRBV10-1|-|-
TGCGCCAGCCACAGGGTAACTGAAGCTTTCTTT
CASHRVTEAFF
>TRBJ2-7|TRBV7-2|-|-
TGTGCCAGCAGCGTCACAGGATCCTACGAGCAGTACTTC
CASSVTGSYEQYF
>TRBJ2-4|TRBV11-2|TRBD2|-
TGTGCCAGCAGCTCAGGTCCCGGGACTAGCTTATTTAGAGAAAACATTCAGTACTTC
CASSSGPGTSLFRENIQYF
>TRBJ1-3|TRBV5-5|-|-
TGTGCCAGCAGCCCAGAGGGGGCTGGAAACACCATATATTTT
CASSPEGAGNTIYF
>TRBJ2-1|TRBV5-1|TRBD2|-
TGCGCCAGCAGCTTCGGGACTAGCGGCTCCTACAATGAGCAGTTCTTC
CASSFGTSGSYNEQFF